The 8 T cell receptor beta chains below were found in one sample sequenced in a study of OX40 agonist ivuxolimab in advanced cancers. Libraries were prepared by immunoSEQ multiplex PCR; TCRdb keeps only in-frame clonotypes and omits some of them. Of around 39,000 clones in the sample, 79% were seen once. This specimen consisted of CD4+ or CD8+ T cells sorted from blood, obtained in a trial of the OX40 agonist ivuxolimab. The origin of the receptors is an adult with an advanced solid tumor such as melanoma, head and neck, liver or kidney cancer.

The count of this clone is one. This chain links TRBV6-5 with TRBJ2-7; D is uncertain. The germline V and J ends were trimmed by 0 bases and 3 bases, with 6 bases remaining between them. The CDR3 spans 13 residues. Germline V gives CDR1 MNHEY, CDR2 SVGAGI. The CDR3, as DNA: TGTGCCAGCAGTTACTCGGGTATCTACGAGCAGTACTTC. It codes for CASSYSGIYEQYF.

The chain combines TRBV30 with TRBJ1-5; weak D call: TRBD1 (6 bases). Germline V gene sequence: CDR1 GTSNPN, CDR2 SVGIG (reference sequence). The V end was cut by 1 base, the J end by 2 bases, with 12 bases between. This CDR3 has 15 residues. The CDR3 sequence is CAWSGGGGGNQPQHF. CDR3 DNA: TGTGCCTGGAGTGGGGGAGGGGGGGGCAATCAGCCCCAGCATTTT. The full variable domain, its missing parts supplied by reference TRBV30 and TRBJ1-5, is SQTIHQWPATLVQPVGSPLSLECTVEGTSNPNLYWYRQAAGRGLQLLFYSVGIGQISSEVPQNLSASRPQDRQFILSSKKLLLSDSGFYLCAWSGGGGGNQPQHFGDGTRLSIL.

The J gene is TRBJ1-1, the V gene TRBV2; TRBD1 is a possible D gene (6 bases). The CDR3 runs 16 residues. In germline, CDR1 is SNHLY, CDR2 FYNNEI. Trimming stripped 4 bases from V and 4 bases from J, with 19 bases between. The CDR3 DNA follows: TGTGCCAGCAGTGTTGGACGGGGGGCACTGAGCACTGAAGCTTTCTTT. Its protein product is CASSVGRGALSTEAFF.

The chain joins TRBV7-9 to TRBJ2-2, with D unclear. This CDR3 region has 14 residues. The germline V gene has CDR1 SEHNR and CDR2 FQNEAQ (reference sequence). V was clipped by 6 bases and J by 6 bases, with 14 bases between them. The chain's CDR3 is CASRTNGRAGELFF. CDR3 nucleotide sequence: TGTGCCAGCAGGACGAACGGCCGGGCCGGGGAGCTGTTTTTT.

The chain is built from TRBV6-6 and TRBJ1-1, with unresolved D. With 4 bases removed from V and 1 base from J, the gap between germline ends came to 10 bases. CDR3 length: 14 residues. Germline V gene lookup returns CDR1 MNHNY and CDR2 SVGAGI (reference sequence). The CDR3 DNA sequence: TGTGCCAGCAGTTCCCCAAATACGAACACTGAAGCTTTCTTT. As protein: CASSSPNTNTEAFF.

The rearrangement links TRBV7-8 to TRBJ1-4, with D uncertain. CDR1 SGHVS and CDR2 FQNEAQ come from the germline V gene. Trimming removed 5 bases from V and 15 bases from J, with 13 bases in between. The CDR3 runs 11 residues. CDR3: CASSPPGGVFF. The CDR3 nucleotides read TGTGCCAGCAGCCCCCCCGGTGGAGTGTTTTTT.

The chain recombines TRBV4-1 with TRBJ2-4; D possibly corresponds to TRBD1 (6 bases). V was shortened by 0 bases and J by 4 bases, with 16 bases between the two germline ends. CDR3 length: 17 amino acids. CDR1 and CDR2 from the germline V gene are MGHRA and YSYEKL. CDR3 region: CASSQETDSYEKNIQYF. As DNA, the CDR3 is TGCGCCAGCAGCCAAGAGACGGACAGCTATGAAAAAAACATTCAGTACTTC.

This chain connects TRBV4-1 to TRBJ2-3; TRBD2 agrees at 8 bases. Losses at the gene ends were 0 bases for V and 8 bases for J; bases not matched to a gene: 7. The germline V gene encodes CDR1 MGHRA and CDR2 YSYEKL. CDR3 length: 15 amino acids. The CDR3 coding sequence is TGCGCCAGCAGCCAAGAGGGACTAGACTCCCCTACGCAGTATTTT. Amino acid sequence: CASSQEGLDSPTQYF.